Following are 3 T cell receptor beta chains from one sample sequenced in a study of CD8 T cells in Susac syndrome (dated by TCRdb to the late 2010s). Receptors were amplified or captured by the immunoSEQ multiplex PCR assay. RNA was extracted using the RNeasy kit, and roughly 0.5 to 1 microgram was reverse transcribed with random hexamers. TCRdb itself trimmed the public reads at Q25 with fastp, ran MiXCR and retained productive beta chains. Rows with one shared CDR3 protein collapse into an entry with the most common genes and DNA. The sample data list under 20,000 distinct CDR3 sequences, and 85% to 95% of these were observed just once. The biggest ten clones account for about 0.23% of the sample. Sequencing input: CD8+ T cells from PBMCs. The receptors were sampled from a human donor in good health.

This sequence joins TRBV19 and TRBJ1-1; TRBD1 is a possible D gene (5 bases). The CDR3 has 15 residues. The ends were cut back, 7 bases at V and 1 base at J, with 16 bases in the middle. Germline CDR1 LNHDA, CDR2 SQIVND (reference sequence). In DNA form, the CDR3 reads TGTGCCAGTAACTGGGGGGTTAATTCGAACACTGAAGCTTTCTTT. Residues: CASNWGVNSNTEAFF.

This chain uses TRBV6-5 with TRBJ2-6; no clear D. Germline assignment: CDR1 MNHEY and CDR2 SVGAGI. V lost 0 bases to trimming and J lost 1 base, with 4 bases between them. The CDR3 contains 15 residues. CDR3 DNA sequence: TGTGCCAGCAGTTACTCCCAGTCTGGGGCCAACGTCCTGACTTTC. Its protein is CASSYSQSGANVLTF.

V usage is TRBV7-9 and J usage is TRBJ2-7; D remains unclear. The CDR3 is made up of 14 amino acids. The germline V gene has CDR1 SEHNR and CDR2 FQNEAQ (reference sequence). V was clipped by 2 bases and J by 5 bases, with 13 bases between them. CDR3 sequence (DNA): TGTGCCAGCAGCTTATCCTTCGGGTCCCACGAGCAGTACGTC. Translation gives CASSLSFGSHEQYV.